The T cell receptor (beta chain) under discussion was sequenced for a study of graft-versus-host responses after intestinal transplantation (dated by TCRdb to 2020 to 2022). Turning to the overall study: The transplants that recipients got were multivisceral, liver-intestinal, or isolated intestinal. Every recipient was given anti-thymocyte globulin induction, then maintenance tacrolimus and steroids for around three years. After intestinal transplantation, graft-versus-host and host-versus-graft alloreactive T cell clones in the graft, circulation and bone marrow were tracked using bulk TCR-beta CDR3 sequencing. To identify alloreactive clones, pre-transplant mixed lymphocyte reaction products were sequenced and compared with unstimulated pre-transplant donor and recipient T cells. Of the roughly 24 intestinal transplant recipients enrolled in the cohort, one of whom was a retransplant, a few patients without pretransplant specimens were excluded. A peak of at least 4% donor T cells among recipient peripheral blood mononuclear cells was the definition used for donor T cell macrochimerism. Rather than being sequenced by the commercial service, samples from a few later patients were sequenced in-house on an Illumina MiSeq and processed with MiXCR. What the research found in general, with its limitations: GvH clones were detected in recipient bone marrow, and some appeared earlier in ileal mucosa or blood, consistent with an intestinal mucosal origin. The relatively low number and heterogeneity of intestinal transplant patients limited the conclusions. Early after transplant, peak levels of circulating GvH clones were associated with declines in HvG clones. In the allografts of patients with donor T cell macrochimerism, GvH to HvG T cell clonal ratios were high.

On this clone: Its antigen target is currently unknown. Per-base qualities were not stored, and no clone one base away is much larger.

Blood samples were collected up to 4 times in the first month after transplant and then at least monthly when available. The library was built by means of the immunoSEQ multiplex PCR assay. High-throughput TCR-beta CDR3 sequencing of genomic DNA from most patients was performed by Adaptive Biotechnologies. Processing in the source paper ran as follows. TCR sequencing data for around 19 patients were retrieved from Adaptive's ImmunoSEQ software; three other patients were processed with MiXCR and VDJtools. CDR3 nucleotide sequences shared between donor and recipient were removed because the origin of such sequences could not be assigned. At least 2-fold expansion over unstimulated cells and a minimum CFSE-low frequency of 0.002% (template counts) or 0.001% (read counts) were required for clones to be classified as alloreactive. Mappable clones were those detected in sequenced pre-transplant spleen, lymph node, or MLR CFSE-low populations of the donor or recipient. Cumulative frequency of alloreactive clones was calculated as a percentage of all sequences weighted by copy number. TCRdb took over this immuneACCESS table, retaining in-frame rearrangements with V and J assigned. Such tables are incomplete; in checked studies, under half of the missing clones stem from an unresolved V gene, and the remainder is unexplained. The DNA gave D and trimming, while V, J and clone size come from that table. This sample lists 85,000 to 100,000 clones; roughly 83% were detected once. The ten largest clones take up 1.4% to 1.5% of the sample.

CDR1 SGHDT and CDR2 YYEEEE were looked up in the germline V gene. The CDR3 contains 16 residues, cysteine and phenylalanine counted. CDR3 DNA is the only sequence kept; it has 48 bases, read in frame from the first base. After removal of 0 bases from V and 5 bases from J, the junction retains 9 bases not matched to a gene. Material: PBMCs, obtained 255 days after intestinal transplant. The sequence was collected from a human patient who received an intestinal transplant, so some T cells may come from the graft donor. The V gene is TRBV5-6 and the J gene is TRBJ2-3; the central 7 bases match TRBD1. The CDR3 region: CASSLEVGGLGDTQYF. The DNA sequence is TGTGCCAGCAGCTTGGAGGTAGGGGGCCTGGGAGATACGCAGTATTTT.